The 22 T cell receptor beta chains below come from one sample, sequenced in a study of blood T cell repertoires in COVID-19. Sequencing used immunoSEQ multiplex PCR; TCRdb keeps in-frame clones, though not all of them. The sample yields about 400,000 clones, roughly 89% seen once. The sequenced sample was peripheral blood. The origin of the receptors is a woman aged 25 to 39 with active or convalescent COVID-19.

The V call is TRBV19, the J call TRBJ1-2, with a possible D match to TRBD1 (5 bases). The germline CDR1 and CDR2 sequences are LNHDA and SQIVND (reference sequence). The CDR3 runs 13 residues. Trimming cost V 4 bases and J 5 bases, with 11 bases left between them. The DNA for the CDR3 is TGTGCCAGTAGTAGACAGCAAAGTTATGGCTACACCTTC. It encodes CASSRQQSYGYTF.

This clone has a single count. This chain connects TRBV5-6 to TRBJ2-2, with 12 bases fitting TRBD2. Germline V gene data show CDR1 as SGHDT and CDR2 as YYEEEE. This CDR3 is built from 16 residues. The V gene end was trimmed by 4 bases and the J gene end by 3 bases; junction bases not matched to a gene: 4. Here the CDR3 DNA reads TGTGCCAGCAGCCGCCGACTAGCGGGAGACACCGGGGAGCTGTTTTTT. This translates into CASSRRLAGDTGELFF.

J is TRBJ2-7 and V is TRBV2; unclear D gene. Germline V CDR1 and CDR2: SNHLY, FYNNEI. With 7 bases removed from V and 2 bases from J, the gap between germline ends came to 9 bases. The CDR3 runs 12 residues. The CDR3 here is CASMVTAYEQYF. The CDR3 DNA sequence: TGTGCCAGCATGGTCACAGCCTACGAGCAGTACTTC.

This clone was detected a few times. The chain has TRBV6-5 and TRBJ2-7, with 9 positions matching TRBD1. Germline values: CDR1 MNHEY, CDR2 SVGAGI. Trimming at V came to 4 bases and at J to 0 bases, leaving 7 bases not matched to a gene. This CDR3 comprises 16 residues. In nucleotides, the CDR3 is TGTGCCAGCAGTTCCCTCCCGGGACAGGGCTCCTACGAGCAGTACTTC. Encoded protein: CASSSLPGQGSYEQYF.

The rearrangement joins TRBV6-1 to TRBJ2-3, with D possibly matching TRBD2 (5 bases). The V end lost 7 bases, the J end lost 3 bases, and 17 bases lay between the germline ends. Per germline, CDR1 MNHNS and CDR2 SASEGT. The CDR3 length is 15 residues. CDR3 coding DNA: TGTGCCAGCAACATAGTCCGAACGGGAACAGATACGCAGTATTTT. Translating gives CASNIVRTGTDTQYF.

This chain uses TRBV4-1 with TRBJ2-1, with 9 bases matching TRBD1. Germline CDR1 reads MGHRA; CDR2 reads YSYEKL. The CDR3 consists of 15 residues. Germline trimming cut 2 bases from V and 8 bases from J; bases unmatched to any gene: 7. The CDR3 spells CASSQTGQGGHEQFF. The CDR3 DNA reads TGCGCCAGCAGCCAAACGGGACAGGGTGGCCATGAGCAGTTCTTC.

This clone was counted a few times. The chain is built from TRBV10-3 and TRBJ1-6; perhaps TRBD1 as D (5 bases). The V and J ends lost 0 bases and 8 bases respectively, with 14 bases between them. The CDR3 has 16 amino acids. Germline V gene sequence: CDR1 ENHRY, CDR2 SYGVKD. CDR3 sequence: CAISESGGLGDSPLHF. Written as DNA, the CDR3 is TGTGCCATCAGTGAGTCTGGAGGGTTGGGGGATTCACCCCTCCACTTT.

The chain joins TRBV18 to TRBJ2-3; 7 positions match TRBD1. The CDR3 sequence is 15 residues long. Germline values: CDR1 KGHSH, CDR2 LQKENI. With 4 bases clipped from V and 5 bases from J, the junction kept 9 bases outside the gene matches. The DNA for the CDR3 is TGTGCCAGCTCACGACAGGGACCCGCCGGAGATACGCAGTATTTT. Its protein is CASSRQGPAGDTQYF. Full variable domain (rest looked up from reference TRBV18 and TRBJ2-3): NAGVMQNPRHLVRRRGQEARLRCSPMKGHSHVYWYRQLPEEGLKFMVYLQKENIIDESGMPKERFSAEFPKEGPSILRIQQVVRGDSAAYFCASSRQGPAGDTQYFGPGTRLTVL.

The chain has TRBV27 and TRBJ2-5; 7 bases agree with TRBD2. V shed 5 bases and J 5 bases; nucleotides not matched to a gene: 8. This CDR3 has 14 residues. Per germline, CDR1 MNHEY and CDR2 SMNVEV (reference sequence). The CDR3 reads CASSPTWGGETQYF. For the CDR3, the DNA is TGTGCCAGCAGTCCCACATGGGGAGGGGAGACCCAGTACTTC.

This clone has just one count. The chain recombines TRBV19 with TRBJ2-3, with TRBD1 matching 7 bases. The trim removed 6 bases at V and 4 bases at J, leaving 10 bases unmatched. The CDR3 sequence is 15 residues long. Germline V gene lookup returns CDR1 LNHDA and CDR2 SQIVND (reference sequence). The CDR3 loop is CASREGQVGSDTQYF. The CDR3 DNA reads TGTGCCAGTAGGGAAGGACAGGTGGGCTCAGATACGCAGTATTTT. The full variable domain, in which reference TRBV19 and TRBJ2-3 provide the parts outside the CDR3, is DGGITQSPKYLFRKEGQNVTLSCEQNLNHDAMYWYRQDPGQGLRLIYYSQIVNDFQKGDIAEGYSVSREKKESFPLTVTSAQKNPTAFYLCASREGQVGSDTQYFGPGTRLTVL.

The rearrangement links TRBV27 to TRBJ2-1; D may be TRBD2 (6 bases). Trimming stripped 4 bases from V and 4 bases from J, with 14 bases between. This CDR3 has 15 residues. Per the germline V gene, CDR1 is MNHEY and CDR2 is SMNVEV (reference sequence). The CDR3 DNA reads TGTGCCAGCAGTTCGGGAGTAGGTCTGTACAATGAGCAGTTCTTC. It specifies CASSSGVGLYNEQFF.

This sequence joins TRBV19 and TRBJ2-1; D is perhaps TRBD2 (5 bases). There are 16 residues in the CDR3. Trimming took off 6 bases at V and 0 bases at J, with 15 bases between the two ends. Looked up from germline, CDR1 is LNHDA and CDR2 is SQIVND (reference sequence). The CDR3 coding sequence is TGTGCCAGTAGCGACACCCCGGAGGACTCCTACAATGAGCAGTTCTTC. It specifies CASSDTPEDSYNEQFF.

This sequence joins TRBV19 and TRBJ1-6; D is possibly TRBD1 (6 bases). CDR1 and CDR2 from the germline V gene are LNHDA and SQIVND (reference sequence). Trimming stripped 4 bases from V and 7 bases from J, with 14 bases between. The CDR3 consists of 15 residues. The CDR3 region has the DNA TGTGCCAGTAGTACCACAGGGTCGGGGAATTCACCCCTCCACTTT. Encoded protein: CASSTTGSGNSPLHF.

The chain combines TRBV6-1 with TRBJ1-4; the D is unclear. V lost 3 bases, J lost 0 bases, and 8 bases lay in between. This CDR3 region has 15 residues. CDR1 is MNHNS, CDR2 SASEGT, per germline. The CDR3 nucleotides read TGTGCCAGCAGTGACCCAGGATCAACTAATGAAAAACTGTTTTTT. Residues: CASSDPGSTNEKLFF.

This chain links TRBV7-9 with TRBJ2-3; 8 positions agree with TRBD1. V was pared by 2 bases and J by 2 bases, with 12 bases of the junction left unmatched. This CDR3 has 18 residues. CDR1 and CDR2 from the germline V gene are SEHNR and FQNEAQ (reference sequence). CDR3 nucleotide sequence: TGTGCCAGCAGCTTAACCTGTCTCTGGACAGGGTCCACAGATACGCAGTATTTT. This codes for CASSLTCLWTGSTDTQYF.

The V gene is TRBV5-1, the J gene TRBJ2-2; the D gene is possibly TRBD2 (5 bases). This CDR3 has 16 residues. V was trimmed by 0 bases and J by 0 bases, leaving 9 bases between them. Germline assignment: CDR1 SGHRS and CDR2 YFSETQ. The DNA for the CDR3 is TGCGCCAGCAGCTTGGGTTCTAGCTCGAACACCGGGGAGCTGTTTTTT. Translation: CASSLGSSSNTGELFF. The full variable domain, its missing parts supplied by reference TRBV5-1 and TRBJ2-2, is KAGVTQTPRYLIKTRGQQVTLSCSPISGHRSVSWYQQTPGQGLQFLFEYFSETQRNKGNFPGRFSGRQFSNSRSEMNVSTLELGDSALYLCASSLGSSSNTGELFFGEGSRLTVL.

The V and J genes are TRBV5-4 and TRBJ1-4; no reliable D call. V lost 4 bases to trimming and J lost 4 bases, with 8 bases between them. Germline CDR1 reads SGHNT; CDR2 reads YYREEE (reference sequence). The CDR3 has 13 residues. The CDR3 nucleotides are TGTGCCAGCAGCGCCCGGGGTAATGAAAAACTGTTTTTT. Amino acids: CASSARGNEKLFF.

The chain couples TRBV4-2 to TRBJ2-1; TRBD2 matches 8 bases. The germline gives CDR1 LGHNA, CDR2 YNFKEQ. Losses at the gene ends were 2 bases for V and 3 bases for J; bases not matched to a gene: 6. The CDR3 totals 16 residues. CDR3 amino acids: CASSQPLAVGYNEQFF. The CDR3, as DNA: TGTGCCAGCAGCCAACCACTAGCGGTCGGCTACAATGAGCAGTTCTTC.

V and J are TRBV27 and TRBJ1-4; 8 bases agree with TRBD1. CDR1 is MNHEY and CDR2 is SMNVEV in the germline V gene (reference sequence). The length of the CDR3 is 16 residues. V shed 5 bases and J 0 bases; nucleotides not matched to a gene: 5. CDR3 sequence (DNA): TGTGCCAGCAGTCTCGGACAGGGATCAACTAATGAAAAACTGTTTTTT. Encoded protein: CASSLGQGSTNEKLFF. Variable domain in full (rest from reference TRBV27 and TRBJ1-4): EAQVTQNPRYLITVTGKKLTVTCSQNMNHEYMSWYRQDPGLGLRQIYYSMNVEVTDKGDVPEGYKVSRKEKRNFPLILESPSPNQTSLYFCASSLGQGSTNEKLFFGSGTQLSVL.

This chain joins TRBV5-1 and TRBJ1-3; 7 bases are a match to TRBD1. The ends lost 3 bases at V and 4 bases at J; junction bases unmatched: 7. In germline, CDR1 is SGHRS, CDR2 YFSETQ. The length of the CDR3 is 15 residues. CDR3 in DNA: TGCGCCAGCAGCTCTACCCGGGACAGAGGAAACACCATATATTTT. Translated: CASSSTRDRGNTIYF.

The rearrangement uses TRBV7-6 and TRBJ2-7; 8 nucleotides match TRBD1. Germline V gene lookup returns CDR1 SGHVS and CDR2 FNYEAQ. The V segment lost 5 bases and the J segment 4 bases; nucleotides outside the gene matches: 16. The CDR3 is 17 amino acids. The CDR3 reads CASSPGTGTFLGYEQYF. CDR3 in DNA: TGTGCCAGCAGCCCAGGGACAGGTACTTTCCTGGGGTACGAGCAGTACTTC.

This sequence joins TRBV2 and TRBJ1-3; D gene ambiguous. CDR1 and CDR2 (germline): SNHLY, FYNNEI. This CDR3 spans 16 amino acids. V shed 1 base and J shed 4 bases, with 14 bases lying between them. CDR3 coding DNA: TGTGCCAGCAGTGAAGGCAGGTTTCACCCGGGAAACACCATATATTTT. Protein: CASSEGRFHPGNTIYF.